The 6 T cell receptor beta chains given below trace back to one sample, sequenced in a study of CD8+CD57+ T cells in acquired aplastic anemia. In patients chosen for sequencing, flow cytometry had shown CD8+CD57+ cell expansion. Genomic DNA acted as the template from which TCR beta VDJ combination and CDR3 sequence profiling were carried out. TCRdb ran MiXCR on the reads and lists one entry per CDR3 protein. The sample carries 90,000 to 150,000 distinct CDR3 sequences, 50% to 70% recorded once. The material sequenced was sorted CD4+, CD8+, or CD8+CD57+ T cells (not recorded which) from PBMCs. Receptors originate from a human donor with aplastic anemia.

V gene TRBV14 combines with J gene TRBJ2-5; D assignment may be TRBD1 or TRBD2 (6 bases each). Per germline, CDR1 SGHDN and CDR2 FVKESK. The CDR3 runs to 15 residues. Trimming removed 0 bases at V and 5 bases at J, with 13 bases between. This chain's CDR3 is CASSQDPGAEETQYF. The CDR3 DNA reads as TGTGCCAGCAGCCAAGATCCGGGGGCAGAGGAGACCCAGTACTTC.

This clonotype was seen repeatedly, ten times or more. This rearrangement joins TRBV5-1 to TRBJ2-7, with 7 positions matching TRBD1. CDR3 length: 15 amino acids. Germline V gene lookup returns CDR1 SGHRS and CDR2 YFSETQ. V shed 0 bases, J shed 1 base, and the junction held 4 bases outside the gene matches. The CDR3 nucleotides read TGCGCCAGCAGCTTGGAACAGGGGTTATCCTACGAGCAGTACTTC. Encoded protein: CASSLEQGLSYEQYF.

CDR3 region: CATSRDGQVGSNQPQHF. In DNA form, the CDR3 reads TGTGCCACCAGCAGGGACGGACAGGTCGGTAGCAATCAGCCCCAGCATTTT. The V and J genes are TRBV15 and TRBJ1-5; 7 nucleotides line up with TRBD1. The ends lost 3 bases at V and 0 bases at J; junction bases unmatched: 8. The CDR3 has 17 residues. The germline V gene encodes CDR1 LNHNV and CDR2 YYDKDF (reference sequence).

The J gene is TRBJ2-7, the V gene TRBV6-1, with no clear D. There are 16 residues in the CDR3. The V gene lost 1 base and the J gene lost 0 bases, with 13 bases spanning the gap. Germline V lookup: CDR1 MNHNS, CDR2 SASEGT. Here the CDR3 DNA reads TGTGCCAGCAGTGAAGGAATGGCTGCTAGCTCCTACGAGCAGTACTTC. It specifies CASSEGMAASSYEQYF.

The chain employs TRBV7-3 and TRBJ2-1, with D unresolved. The length of the CDR3 is 14 residues. Per germline, CDR1 SGHTA and CDR2 FQGTGA. Trimming shortened V by 2 bases and J by 8 bases, and 13 bases separated the two germline ends. CDR3 sequence: CASSLDQLTYEQFF. The CDR3 nucleotides are TGTGCCAGCAGCTTAGACCAGCTCACGTATGAGCAGTTCTTC. Combining the CDR3 with reference TRBV7-3 and TRBJ2-1 gives the whole variable domain GAGVSQTPSNKVTEKGKYVELRCDPISGHTALYWYRQSLGQGPEFLIYFQGTGAADDSGLPNDRFFAVRPEGSVSTLKIQRTERGDSAVYLCASSLDQLTYEQFFGPGTRLTVL.

This clonotype has only a few counts. The chain uses TRBV29-1 and TRBJ2-7, with 10 bases fitting TRBD2. CDR3 length equals 13 residues. Germline values: CDR1 SQVTM, CDR2 ANQGSEA. With 5 bases clipped from V and 4 bases from J, the junction kept 5 bases outside the gene matches. The CDR3 DNA follows: TGCAGCGTTAAGAGCGGGAGGGAGTACGAGCAGTACTTC. This codes for CSVKSGREYEQYF.